The 25 T cell receptor beta chains below were found in one sample sequenced in a study of regulatory T cells in long-lasting Graves disease. Time point: persistent/refractory GD, antithyroid drugs over 5 years with positive TRAb. Extracted RNA from PBMCs served as the source of the TCR library. Arm-PCR of CDR3 regions and iRepertoire HTBI primers were the basis on which TCR beta libraries were built. From the multiplex PCR reads, TCRdb called clonotypes with MiXCR, one entry per CDR3 protein. The data show nearly 350,000 distinct CDR3 sequences, about 19% seen once. Specimen: peripheral blood mononuclear cells (PBMCs), collected when the disease was refractory, from a patient treated with antithyroid drugs. The origin of the receptors is a female donor with Graves disease.

This clonotype has just a few counts. The J gene is TRBJ2-7, the V gene TRBV20-1, with D possibly TRBD2 on 6 matching bases. V was trimmed by 0 bases and J by 2 bases, leaving 11 bases between them. Per the germline V gene, CDR1 is DFQATT and CDR2 is SNEGSKA (reference sequence). This CDR3 comprises 14 residues. This CDR3 is CSARDFGLPYEQYF. CDR3 sequence (DNA): TGCAGTGCTAGAGATTTTGGACTACCCTACGAGCAGTACTTC.

The V gene is TRBV5-1, the J gene TRBJ2-7; tentatively, D is TRBD1 or TRBD2 (5 bases each). The CDR3 consists of 14 residues. Trimming shortened V by 6 bases and J by 2 bases, and 15 bases separated the two germline ends. CDR1 is SGHRS and CDR2 is YFSETQ in the germline V gene. The CDR3 sequence: CASTSGTDTYEQYF. In DNA form, the CDR3 reads TGCGCCAGCACGTCCGGGACGGATACCTACGAGCAGTACTTC.

This clonotype was observed a few times. The chain carries TRBV19 and TRBJ1-6; no clear D. Trimming shortened V by 6 bases and J by 8 bases, and 17 bases separated the two germline ends. Germline CDR1 is LNHDA and CDR2 is SQIVND (reference sequence). The CDR3 spans 15 residues. Here the CDR3 reads CASSALRGMDSPLHF. The CDR3 DNA reads as TGTGCCAGTAGCGCTTTGCGAGGGATGGATTCACCCCTCCACTTT.

This clonotype has at least ten counts. This chain uses TRBV6-5 with TRBJ1-2, with D maybe TRBD1 (6 bases). The CDR3 is 13 amino acids. V lost 0 bases, J lost 8 bases, and 10 bases lay in between. Germline CDR1 reads MNHEY; CDR2 reads SVGAGI. CDR3 in DNA: TGTGCCAGCAGTTACTCCTCAGGGGACGGCTACACCTTC. Translating gives CASSYSSGDGYTF.

The V gene is TRBV5-1, the J gene TRBJ2-5; D ambiguous. Germline-derived CDR1 and CDR2 are SGHRS and YFSETQ. The CDR3 consists of 11 residues. The V end lost 8 bases, the J end lost 4 bases, and 9 bases lay between the germline ends. CDR3 sequence: CASTASETQYF. The CDR3 bases are TGCGCCAGTACAGCTTCAGAGACCCAGTACTTC.

This clonotype was detected ten times or more. This chain connects TRBV27 to TRBJ1-2; D gene unclear. CDR3 length: 13 amino acids. CDR1 is MNHEY, CDR2 SMNVEV, per germline (reference sequence). V gave up 2 bases and J gave up 5 bases, with 9 bases separating them. The CDR3 is CASSLNGWYGYTF. CDR3 nucleotide sequence: TGTGCCAGCAGTTTAAACGGTTGGTATGGCTACACCTTC.

The sample holds many counts of this clonotype. This chain joins TRBV20-1 and TRBJ1-6; possible D gene TRBD1, 5 bases. Germline V CDR1 and CDR2: DFQATT, SNEGSKA (reference sequence). The CDR3 covers 13 residues. V dropped 5 bases and J dropped 13 bases, with 18 bases sitting between them. CDR3: CSAGGGVGAPLHF. The CDR3 bases are TGCAGTGCTGGCGGGGGTGTTGGTGCGCCCCTCCACTTT.

V gene TRBV18 combines with J gene TRBJ2-1; 9 positions agree with TRBD2. J was trimmed by 5 bases and V by 8 bases; bases with no gene match: 4. Germline V gene data show CDR1 as KGHSH and CDR2 as LQKENI. The CDR3 totals 13 residues. The CDR3 loop reads CASGSGGHNEQFF. CDR3 coding DNA: TGTGCCAGCGGAAGCGGGGGGCACAATGAGCAGTTCTTC.

The rearrangement uses TRBV19 and TRBJ1-1; no firm D call. V was trimmed by 1 base and J by 1 base, leaving 7 bases between them. CDR3 length: 14 residues. The germline V gene has CDR1 LNHDA and CDR2 SQIVND (reference sequence). The chain's CDR3 is CASSIGYRNTEAFF. The CDR3, as DNA: TGTGCCAGTAGTATAGGGTACAGGAACACTGAAGCTTTCTTT.

This rearrangement joins TRBV12-3 or TRBV12-4 to TRBJ1-2; D possibly corresponds to TRBD1 (5 bases). Trimming pared 3 bases from V and 7 bases from J, leaving 12 bases between. The CDR3 covers 13 residues. CDR3 sequence reads: CASSFSFQGGYTF. DNA for the CDR3: TGTGCCAGCAGTTTTTCTTTTCAGGGTGGCTACACCTTC.

With regard to this clonotype: In this CDR3 the conserved last residue, phenylalanine or tryptophan, is missing, so a read error is likely. For the CDR3, the DNA is TGCAGTGCCGCGGGGGGCCAGGCCCGGCCCCAGCATCTT. It is translated as CSAAGGQARPQHL. The chain has TRBV20-1 and TRBJ1-5; D is possibly TRBD1 (6 bases). This CDR3 comprises 13 residues. V was trimmed by 6 bases and J by 9 bases, leaving 18 bases between them. CDR1 is DFQATT, CDR2 SNEGSKA, per germline (reference sequence).

This clonotype was counted between two and nine times. The V and J genes are TRBV5-1 and TRBJ2-7; maybe TRBD1 (6 bases). V shed 2 bases and J shed 5 bases, with 8 bases lying between them. In germline, CDR1 is SGHRS, CDR2 YFSETQ. The length of the CDR3 is 12 residues. The CDR3, as DNA: TGCGCCAGCAGCTTCACAGGGCACGAGCAGTACTTC. Its translation is CASSFTGHEQYF.

V gene TRBV4-1 combines with J gene TRBJ2-5; possible D gene TRBD1, 6 bases. CDR3 length equals 14 residues. The V and J ends lost 2 bases and 2 bases respectively, with 9 bases between them. The germline V gene has CDR1 MGHRA and CDR2 YSYEKL. The CDR3, as DNA: TGCGCCAGCAGCCAACTGGACAGACAAGAGACCCAGTACTTC. As protein: CASSQLDRQETQYF.

There are many counts of this clonotype. V and J are TRBV11-2 and TRBJ1-4, with 7 bases matching TRBD1. This CDR3 region has 14 residues. The V gene end was trimmed by 5 bases and the J gene end by 8 bases; junction bases not matched to a gene: 8. In germline, CDR1 is SGHAT, CDR2 FQNNGV. CDR3 DNA: TGTGCCAGCAGCCGGACAGGAAGGAACGAAAAACTGTTTTTT. Translated: CASSRTGRNEKLFF. Together with reference TRBV11-2 and TRBJ1-4, the CDR3 gives the full variable domain: EAGVAQSPRYKIIEKRQSVAFWCNPISGHATLYWYQQILGQGPKLLIQFQNNGVVDDSQLPKDRFSAERLKGVDSTLKIQPAKLEDSAVYLCASSRTGRNEKLFFGSGTQLSVL.

This clonotype was picked up many times. The V call is TRBV7-2, the J call TRBJ1-2; D remains ambiguous. The germline V gene has CDR1 SGHTA and CDR2 FQGNSA. This CDR3 comprises 14 residues. The germline V and J ends were trimmed by 5 bases and 8 bases, with 18 bases remaining between them. CDR3: CASSRRTETWGYTF. DNA for the CDR3: TGTGCCAGCAGCAGGCGGACCGAAACCTGGGGCTACACCTTC.

CDR3 bases: TGCAGTGCTAGGAGAGGGTACCAAGAGACCCAGTACTTC. This encodes CSARRGYQETQYF. The V gene is TRBV20-1, the J gene TRBJ2-5, with D perhaps TRBD2 (5 bases). CDR3 length equals 13 residues. V was pared by 3 bases and J by 0 bases, with 8 bases between. Germline lookup yields CDR1 DFQATT and CDR2 SNEGSKA (reference sequence).

This clonotype was observed many times. This chain connects TRBV12-3 or TRBV12-4 to TRBJ1-4, with D hard to call. Deletions cut 5 bases from V and 8 bases from J, with 18 bases between. This CDR3 contains 15 residues. CDR3: CASSTDINLQEKLFF. The CDR3 DNA follows: TGTGCCAGCAGTACTGATATTAACCTGCAAGAAAAACTGTTTTTT.

Points on this clonotype: Relative to the germline gene, one junction end is altered; a read error may explain this. The rearrangement links TRBV28 to TRBJ2-3, with unresolved D. This CDR3 contains 11 residues. From germline, CDR1 is MDHEN and CDR2 SYDVKM. The CDR3 nucleotides are TGTGCCAGCAGCGAATTAGATGCGCAGTATTTT. It is translated as CASSELDAQYF.

This clonotype occurred a few times. The chain has TRBV5-1 and TRBJ2-2; TRBD2 might be the D (6 bases). From germline, CDR1 is SGHRS and CDR2 YFSETQ. The CDR3 loop spans 15 amino acids. V lost 1 base to trimming and J lost 5 bases, with 12 bases between them. The chain's CDR3 is CASSLTGGLTGELFF. CDR3 DNA: TGCGCCAGCAGCTTGACCGGGGGATTGACCGGGGAGCTGTTTTTT.

This clonotype was detected ten times or more. The J gene is TRBJ1-1, the V gene TRBV12-3 or TRBV12-4, with D possibly matching TRBD1 (6 bases). The CDR3 sequence is 14 residues long. Deletions cut 7 bases from V and 4 bases from J, with 16 bases between. The CDR3 loop is CASTKGGRLTEAFF. CDR3 coding DNA: TGTGCCAGCACCAAGGGGGGCAGACTCACTGAAGCTTTCTTT.

The DNA for the CDR3 is TGTGCCAGCAGCCACGGGACTCCTTCACCCCTCCACTTT. This translates into CASSHGTPSPLHF. The chain employs TRBV7-2 and TRBJ1-6; tentatively, D is TRBD1 (5 bases). The V gene lost 5 bases and the J gene lost 9 bases, with 11 bases spanning the gap. The V gene's germline CDR1 is SGHTA and CDR2 FQGNSA. The CDR3 runs to 13 residues.

This clonotype was observed a few times. The gene calls are TRBV11-2 and TRBJ2-1; 8 bases agree with TRBD1. Germline CDR1 reads SGHAT; CDR2 reads FQNNGV. V trimming: 5 bases; J trimming: 2 bases; junction bases outside the gene matches: 5. CDR3 length equals 15 residues. The CDR3 DNA reads as TGTGCCAGCAGCCCCGGACAGGGAGCCTACAATGAGCAGTTCTTC. This codes for CASSPGQGAYNEQFF.

This clonotype was observed at least ten times. The chain links TRBV24-1 to TRBJ2-7, with TRBD1 identical over 10 bases. CDR1 and CDR2 (germline): KGHDR, SFDVKD. The CDR3 loop spans 16 amino acids. V gave up 5 bases and J gave up 1 base; unmatched junction bases: 7. As DNA, the CDR3 is TGTGCCACCAGTGGGATCACGGGACAGGGGTCCTACGAGCAGTACTTC. This sequence encodes CATSGITGQGSYEQYF.

The V gene is TRBV12-3 or TRBV12-4, the J gene TRBJ2-3, with 7 bases lining up with TRBD2. The CDR3 contains 13 residues. V lost 2 bases to trimming and J lost 4 bases; unmatched junction nucleotides: 0. In DNA form, the CDR3 reads TGTGCCAGCAGTTTACTAGCGGCAGATACGCAGTATTTT. Translation gives CASSLLAADTQYF.

This clonotype was found many times. This rearrangement joins TRBV24-1 to TRBJ1-2; possible D gene TRBD1, 5 bases. The V gene's germline CDR1 is KGHDR and CDR2 SFDVKD. The CDR3 has 17 residues. Trimming shortened V by 4 bases and J by 1 base, and 18 bases separated the two germline ends. In DNA form, the CDR3 reads TGTGCCACCAGTGACCCTGGGGAAGGGGACGGTAACTATGGCTACACCTTC. Amino acids: CATSDPGEGDGNYGYTF.